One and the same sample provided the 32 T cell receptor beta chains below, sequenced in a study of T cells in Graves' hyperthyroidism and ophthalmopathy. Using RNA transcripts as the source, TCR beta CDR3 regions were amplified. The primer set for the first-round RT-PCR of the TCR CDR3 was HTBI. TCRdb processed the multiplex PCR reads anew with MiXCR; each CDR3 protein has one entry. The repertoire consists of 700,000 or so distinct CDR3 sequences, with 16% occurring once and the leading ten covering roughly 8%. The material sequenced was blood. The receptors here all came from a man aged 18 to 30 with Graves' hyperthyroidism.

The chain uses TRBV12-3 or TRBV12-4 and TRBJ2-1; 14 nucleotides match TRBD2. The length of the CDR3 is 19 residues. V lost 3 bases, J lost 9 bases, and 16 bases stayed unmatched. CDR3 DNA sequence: TGTGCCAGCAGTTTCTCTGGGTTCCGGACTAGCGGGAGGTATAGTGAGCAGTTCTTC. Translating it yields CASSFSGFRTSGRYSEQFF.

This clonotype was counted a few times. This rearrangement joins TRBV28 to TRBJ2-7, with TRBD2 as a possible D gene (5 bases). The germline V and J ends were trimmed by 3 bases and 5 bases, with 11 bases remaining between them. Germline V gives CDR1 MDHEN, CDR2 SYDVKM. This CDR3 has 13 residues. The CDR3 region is CASSFQRFHEQYF. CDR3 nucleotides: TGTGCCAGCAGTTTCCAGCGGTTCCACGAGCAGTACTTC.

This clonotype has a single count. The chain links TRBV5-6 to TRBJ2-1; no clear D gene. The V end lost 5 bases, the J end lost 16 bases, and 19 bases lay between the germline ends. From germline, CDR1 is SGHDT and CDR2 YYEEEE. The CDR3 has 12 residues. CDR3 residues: CASRGIGAATFF. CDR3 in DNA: TGTGCCAGCAGGGGGATTGGCGCCGCCACCTTCTTC.

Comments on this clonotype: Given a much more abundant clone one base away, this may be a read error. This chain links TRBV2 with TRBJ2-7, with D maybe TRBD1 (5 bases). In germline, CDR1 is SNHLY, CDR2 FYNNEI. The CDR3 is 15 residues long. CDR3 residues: CASIPMGPPRYEQDF. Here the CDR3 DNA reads TGTGCCAGCATCCCCATGGGGCCCCCGAGGTACGAGCAGGACTTC. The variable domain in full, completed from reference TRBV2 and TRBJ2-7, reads EPEVTQTPSHQVTQMGQEVILRCVPISNHLYFYWYRQILGQKVEFLVSFYNNEISEKSEIFDDQFSVERPDGSNFTLKIRSTKLEDSAMYFCASIPMGPPRYEQDFGPGTRLTVT.

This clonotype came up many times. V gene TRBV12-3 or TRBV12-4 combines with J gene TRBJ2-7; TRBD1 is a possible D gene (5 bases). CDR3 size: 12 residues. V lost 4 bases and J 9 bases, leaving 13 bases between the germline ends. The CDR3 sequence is CASSSSGFGQYF. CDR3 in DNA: TGTGCCAGCAGTTCCTCAGGGTTCGGGCAGTACTTC.

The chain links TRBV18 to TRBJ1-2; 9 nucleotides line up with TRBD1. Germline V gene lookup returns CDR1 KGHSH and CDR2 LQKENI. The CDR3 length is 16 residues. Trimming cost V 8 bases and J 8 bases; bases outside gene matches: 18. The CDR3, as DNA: TGTGCCAGCCACGATCCAGGACAGGGGAGACAGGAAGGCTACACCTTC. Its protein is CASHDPGQGRQEGYTF. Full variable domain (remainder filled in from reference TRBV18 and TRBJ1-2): NAGVMQNPRHLVRRRGQEARLRCSPMKGHSHVYWYRQLPEEGLKFMVYLQKENIIDESGMPKERFSAEFPKEGPSILRIQQVVRGDSAAYFCASHDPGQGRQEGYTFGSGTRLTVV.

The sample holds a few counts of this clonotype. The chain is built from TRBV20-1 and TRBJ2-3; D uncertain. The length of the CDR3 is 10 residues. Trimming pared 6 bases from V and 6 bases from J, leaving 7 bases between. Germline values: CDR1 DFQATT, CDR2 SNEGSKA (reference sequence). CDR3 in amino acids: CSAGRDTQYF. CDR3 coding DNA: TGCAGTGCGGGCCGGGATACGCAGTATTTT.

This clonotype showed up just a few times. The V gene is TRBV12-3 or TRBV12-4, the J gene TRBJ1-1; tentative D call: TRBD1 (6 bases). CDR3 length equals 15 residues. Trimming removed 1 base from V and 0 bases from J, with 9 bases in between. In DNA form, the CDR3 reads TGTGCCAGCAGTTTAGTAGGACAGCTGAACACTGAAGCTTTCTTT. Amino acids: CASSLVGQLNTEAFF.

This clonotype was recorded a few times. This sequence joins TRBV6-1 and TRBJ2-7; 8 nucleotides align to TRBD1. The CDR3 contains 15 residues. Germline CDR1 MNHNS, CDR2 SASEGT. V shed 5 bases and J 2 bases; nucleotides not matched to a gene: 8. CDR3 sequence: CASSPRDRTPYEQYF. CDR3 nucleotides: TGTGCCAGCAGTCCCCGGGACAGGACCCCCTACGAGCAGTACTTC.

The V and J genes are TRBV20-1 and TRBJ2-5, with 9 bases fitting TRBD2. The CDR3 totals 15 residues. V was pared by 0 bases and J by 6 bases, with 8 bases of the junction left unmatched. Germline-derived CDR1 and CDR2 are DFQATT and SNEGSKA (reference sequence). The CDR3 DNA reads TGCAGTGCTAGAGATTTGGCTAGCGGGGCCCAGACCCAGTACTTC. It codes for CSARDLASGAQTQYF.

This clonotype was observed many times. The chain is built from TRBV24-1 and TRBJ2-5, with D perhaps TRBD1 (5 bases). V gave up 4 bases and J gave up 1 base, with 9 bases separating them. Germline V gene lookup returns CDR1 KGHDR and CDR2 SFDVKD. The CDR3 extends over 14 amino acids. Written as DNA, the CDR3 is TGTGCCACCAGTGAAACAGGCCTCCAAGAGACCCAGTACTTC. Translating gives CATSETGLQETQYF.

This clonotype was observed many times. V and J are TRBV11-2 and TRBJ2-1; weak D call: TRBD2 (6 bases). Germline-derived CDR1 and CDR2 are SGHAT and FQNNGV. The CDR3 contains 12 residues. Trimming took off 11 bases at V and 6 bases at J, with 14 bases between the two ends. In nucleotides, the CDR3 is TGTGCCTGTGAGGGGACTTTCAATGAGCAGTTCTTC. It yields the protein CACEGTFNEQFF.

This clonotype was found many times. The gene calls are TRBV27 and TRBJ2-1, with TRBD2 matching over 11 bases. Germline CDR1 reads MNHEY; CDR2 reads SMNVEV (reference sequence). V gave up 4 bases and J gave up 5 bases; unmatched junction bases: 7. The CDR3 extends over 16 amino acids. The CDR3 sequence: CASSSLLAGAHNEQFF. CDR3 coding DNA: TGTGCCAGCAGTTCCCTACTAGCGGGAGCTCACAATGAGCAGTTCTTC.

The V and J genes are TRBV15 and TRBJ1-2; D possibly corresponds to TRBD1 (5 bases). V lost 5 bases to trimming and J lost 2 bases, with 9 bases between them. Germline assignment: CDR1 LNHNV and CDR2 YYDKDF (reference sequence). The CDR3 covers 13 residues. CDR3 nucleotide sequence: TGTGCCACCAGCCCGGACAAGAACTATGGCTACACCTTC. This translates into CATSPDKNYGYTF.

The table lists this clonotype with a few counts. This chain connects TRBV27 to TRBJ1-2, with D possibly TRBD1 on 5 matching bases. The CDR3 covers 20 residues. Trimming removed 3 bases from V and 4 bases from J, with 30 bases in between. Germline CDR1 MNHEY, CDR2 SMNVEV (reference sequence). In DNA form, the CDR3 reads TGTGCCAGCAGTTTTTCTCCTTTTAGAATGGCCCCATTGGGACCCTATGGCTACACCTTC. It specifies CASSFSPFRMAPLGPYGYTF.

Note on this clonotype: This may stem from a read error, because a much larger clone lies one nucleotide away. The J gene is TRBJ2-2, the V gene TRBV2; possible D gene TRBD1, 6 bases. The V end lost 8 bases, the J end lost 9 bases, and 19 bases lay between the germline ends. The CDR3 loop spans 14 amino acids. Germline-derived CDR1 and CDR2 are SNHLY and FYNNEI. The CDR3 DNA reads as TGTGCCAGCCATGTGGGGGCATGGACCAGGGAGCTGTTTTTT. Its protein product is CASHVGAWTRELFF.

The chain's CDR3 is CASSEGASREQFF. For the CDR3, the DNA is TGTGCCAGCAGTGAGGGCGCGAGTCGAGAGCAGTTCTTC. The rearrangement links TRBV6-1 to TRBJ2-1, with D unresolved. V lost 3 bases, J lost 10 bases, and 13 bases lay in between. Germline V lookup: CDR1 MNHNS, CDR2 SASEGT. The length of the CDR3 is 13 residues.

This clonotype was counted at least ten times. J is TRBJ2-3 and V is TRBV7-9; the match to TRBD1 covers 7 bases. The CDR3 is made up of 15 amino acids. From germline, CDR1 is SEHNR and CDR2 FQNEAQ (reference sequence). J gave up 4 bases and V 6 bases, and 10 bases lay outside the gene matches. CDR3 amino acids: CASRPRQGSPDTQYF. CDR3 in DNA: TGTGCCAGCAGACCAAGACAGGGCTCTCCAGATACGCAGTATTTT. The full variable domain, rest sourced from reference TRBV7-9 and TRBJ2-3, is DTGVSQNPRHKITKRGQNVTFRCDPISEHNRLYWYRQTLGQGPEFLTYFQNEAQLEKSRLLSDRFSAERPKGSFSTLEIQRTEQGDSAMYLCASRPRQGSPDTQYFGPGTRLTVL.

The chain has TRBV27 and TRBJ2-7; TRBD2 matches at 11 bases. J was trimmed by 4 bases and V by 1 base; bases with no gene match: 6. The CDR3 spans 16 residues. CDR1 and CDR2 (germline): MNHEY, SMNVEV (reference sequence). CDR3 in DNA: TGTGCCAGCAGTTTATATATAGCGGGAGGGCCGTACGAGCAGTACTTC. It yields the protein CASSLYIAGGPYEQYF.

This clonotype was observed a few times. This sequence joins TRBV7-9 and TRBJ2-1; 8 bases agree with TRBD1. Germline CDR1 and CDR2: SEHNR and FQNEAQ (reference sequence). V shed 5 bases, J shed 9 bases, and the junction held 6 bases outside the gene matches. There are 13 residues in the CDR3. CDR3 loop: CASSLPDRGEQFF. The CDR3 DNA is TGTGCCAGCAGCCTTCCCGACAGGGGTGAGCAGTTCTTC.

CDR3 coding DNA: TGCAGTGCTAGAGATCCCGGGGGATCCACAGATACGCAGTATTTT. Translating it yields CSARDPGGSTDTQYF. V is TRBV20-1 and J is TRBJ2-3, with D perhaps matching TRBD2 (6 bases). The V and J ends lost 0 bases and 2 bases respectively, with 12 bases between them. CDR1 is DFQATT, CDR2 SNEGSKA, per germline (reference sequence). The CDR3 has 15 residues.

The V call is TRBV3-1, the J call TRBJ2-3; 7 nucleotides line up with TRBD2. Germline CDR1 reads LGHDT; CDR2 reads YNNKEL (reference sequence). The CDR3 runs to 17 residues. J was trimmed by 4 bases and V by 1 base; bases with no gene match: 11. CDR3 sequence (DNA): TGTGCCAGCAGCCAAGCCGCCAGCGGGATTAGCGCAGATACGCAGTATTTT. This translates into CASSQAASGISADTQYF.

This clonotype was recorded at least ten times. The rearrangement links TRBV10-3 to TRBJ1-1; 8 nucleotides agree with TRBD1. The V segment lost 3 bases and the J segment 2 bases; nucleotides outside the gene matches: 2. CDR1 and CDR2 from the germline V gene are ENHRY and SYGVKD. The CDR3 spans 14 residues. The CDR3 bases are TGTGCCATCAGTGACACAGGGGGAAACACTGAAGCTTTCTTT. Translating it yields CAISDTGGNTEAFF.

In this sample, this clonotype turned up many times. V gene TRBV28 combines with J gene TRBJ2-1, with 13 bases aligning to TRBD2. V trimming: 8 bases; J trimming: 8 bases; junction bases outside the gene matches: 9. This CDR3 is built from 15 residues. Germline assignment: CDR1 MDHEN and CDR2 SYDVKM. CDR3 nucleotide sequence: TGTGCCAGCGACCCGGGGACTAGCGGGACCCATGAGCAGTTCTTC. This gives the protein CASDPGTSGTHEQFF.

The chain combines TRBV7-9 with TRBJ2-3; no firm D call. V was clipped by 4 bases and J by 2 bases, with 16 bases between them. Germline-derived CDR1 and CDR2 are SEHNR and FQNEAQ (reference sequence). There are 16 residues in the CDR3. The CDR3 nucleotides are TGTGCCAGCAGCTATACCCCTTGGGCCAACACAGATACGCAGTATTTT. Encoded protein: CASSYTPWANTDTQYF.

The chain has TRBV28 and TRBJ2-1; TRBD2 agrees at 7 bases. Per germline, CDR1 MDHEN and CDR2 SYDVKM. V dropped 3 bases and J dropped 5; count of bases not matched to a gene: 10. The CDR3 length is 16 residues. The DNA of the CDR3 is TGTGCCAGCAGTTTTGGAGGGCACCTAGCGGACAATGAGCAGTTCTTC. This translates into CASSFGGHLADNEQFF.

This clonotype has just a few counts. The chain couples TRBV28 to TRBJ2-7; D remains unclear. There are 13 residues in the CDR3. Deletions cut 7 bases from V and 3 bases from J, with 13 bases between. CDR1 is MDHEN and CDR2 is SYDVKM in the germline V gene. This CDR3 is CASTPQGSYEQYF. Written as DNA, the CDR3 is TGTGCCAGCACCCCCCAAGGAAGCTACGAGCAGTACTTC.

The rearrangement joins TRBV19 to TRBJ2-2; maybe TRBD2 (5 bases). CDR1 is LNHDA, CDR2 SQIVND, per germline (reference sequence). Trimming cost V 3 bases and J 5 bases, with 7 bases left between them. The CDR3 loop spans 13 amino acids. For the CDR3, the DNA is TGTGCCAGTAGTATCCCGGGGACCGGGGAGCTGTTTTTT. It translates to CASSIPGTGELFF.

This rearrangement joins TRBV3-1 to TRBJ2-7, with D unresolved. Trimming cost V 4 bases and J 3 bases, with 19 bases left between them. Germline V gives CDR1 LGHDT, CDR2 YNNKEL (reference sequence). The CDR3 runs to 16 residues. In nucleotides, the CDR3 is TGTGCCAGCAGCCCGACGTTCGGGTTTTCCCTCTACGAGCAGTACTTC. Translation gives CASSPTFGFSLYEQYF.

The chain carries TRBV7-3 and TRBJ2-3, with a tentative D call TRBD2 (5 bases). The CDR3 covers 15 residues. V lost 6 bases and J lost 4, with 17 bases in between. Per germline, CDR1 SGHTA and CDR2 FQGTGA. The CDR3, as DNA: TGTGCCAGCAGTCCCAGCGCAGGAGCGGCAGATACGCAGTATTTT. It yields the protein CASSPSAGAADTQYF.

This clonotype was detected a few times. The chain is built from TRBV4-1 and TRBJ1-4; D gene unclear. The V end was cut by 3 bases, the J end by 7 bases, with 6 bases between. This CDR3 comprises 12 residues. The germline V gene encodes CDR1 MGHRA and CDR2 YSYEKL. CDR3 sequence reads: CASSQDGEKLFF. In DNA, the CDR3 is TGCGCCAGCAGCCAGGACGGTGAAAAACTGTTTTTT.

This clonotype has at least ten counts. CDR3 bases: TGTGCCTGGAGTGTACCCCCCCAAACCTACGAGCAGTACTTC. It specifies CAWSVPPQTYEQYF. The chain combines TRBV30 with TRBJ2-7; D not certain. This CDR3 is built from 14 residues. The germline gives CDR1 GTSNPN, CDR2 SVGIG (reference sequence). The ends were cut back, 0 bases at V and 2 bases at J, with 11 bases in the middle.